This is a list of T cell receptor beta chains from one sample in a study of T-cell reconstitution after alpha-beta-depleted transplantation in children. TCRdb reanalysed the PCR reads using MiXCR and keeps one entry per CDR3 protein. The profile shows roughly 220,000 distinct CDR3 sequences, around 12% of them singletons. The material was PBMCs from the stem cell graft donor, obtained from the stem cell graft. All receptors come from a human donor who donated a stem cell graft to a child with acute lymphoblastic leukemia. CDR3s include the opening cysteine and the closing phenylalanine or tryptophan. A D gene is named only where the DNA matches it firmly. Some rows mark clone size as missing; the rest say once, few, many or name a class of expanded clone.

J gene: TRBJ2-5
V gene: TRBV4-3
D gene: TRBD1
clone size: few
CDR3 protein: CASSQVGNRGETQYF
CDR3 DNA: TGCGCCAGCAGCCAAGTCGGAAACAGGGGGGAGACCCAGTACTTC

J gene: TRBJ1-5
V gene: TRBV6-5
D gene: -
clone size: few
CDR3 protein: CASRVLPYSNQPQHF
CDR3 DNA: TGTGCCAGCAGGGTTTTGCCCTATAGCAATCAGCCCCAGCATTTT

J gene: TRBJ2-1
V gene: TRBV30
D gene: TRBD2
clone size: many
CDR3 protein: CGGRFGVMGEGEQFF
CDR3 DNA: TGTGGCGGACGGTTCGGGGTGATGGGGGAGGGTGAGCAGTTCTTC

J gene: TRBJ1-1
V gene: TRBV18
D gene: -
clone size: many
CDR3 protein: CASSRGGVPEAFF
CDR3 DNA: TGTGCCAGCTCACGGGGCGGGGTCCCTGAAGCTTTCTTT

J gene: TRBJ2-1
V gene: TRBV7-2
D gene: TRBD2
clone size: many
CDR3 protein: CASSQSNVGWGLAGYNEQFF
CDR3 DNA: TGTGCCAGCAGCCAATCAAATGTAGGGTGGGGACTAGCGGGGTACAATGAGCAGTTCTTC

J gene: TRBJ1-2
V gene: TRBV20-1
D gene: -
clone size: many
CDR3 protein: CSAEHTGDYGYTF
CDR3 DNA: TGCAGTGCGGAGCATACAGGAGACTATGGCTACACCTTC

J gene: TRBJ1-1
V gene: TRBV9
D gene: -
clone size: many
CDR3 protein: CASSVDTGYTEAFF
CDR3 DNA: TGTGCCAGCAGCGTAGATACAGGATACACTGAAGCTTTCTTT

J gene: TRBJ2-1
V gene: TRBV18
D gene: -
clone size: -
CDR3 protein: CASSGTRPLYNEQFF
CDR3 DNA: TGTGCCAGCTCAGGGACTCGACCTCTCTACAATGAGCAGTTCTTC

J gene: TRBJ2-5
V gene: TRBV6-1
D gene: -
clone size: many
CDR3 protein: CASSEALQGIQETQYF
CDR3 DNA: TGTGCCAGCAGTGAAGCGCTTCAGGGGATCCAAGAGACCCAGTACTTC

J gene: TRBJ2-1
V gene: TRBV11-3
D gene: TRBD2
clone size: many
CDR3 protein: CASSPGLAWDEQFF
CDR3 DNA: TGTGCCAGCAGCCCGGGACTAGCGTGGGATGAGCAGTTCTTC

J gene: TRBJ1-1
V gene: TRBV10-3
D gene: TRBD1
clone size: many
CDR3 protein: CAISGRTGSLMNTEAFF
CDR3 DNA: TGTGCCATCAGTGGGAGGACAGGGTCGCTCATGAACACTGAAGCTTTCTTT

J gene: TRBJ1-5
V gene: TRBV5-5
D gene: TRBD1
clone size: -
CDR3 protein: CATSFRQGGQPQHF
CDR3 DNA: TGTGCCACCAGTTTCAGACAGGGAGGTCAGCCCCAGCATTTT

J gene: TRBJ1-4
V gene: TRBV5-1
D gene: -
clone size: many
CDR3 protein: CASTPGRGSNEKLFF
CDR3 DNA: TGCGCCAGCACCCCGGGAAGGGGGTCTAATGAAAAACTGTTTTTT

J gene: TRBJ1-2
V gene: TRBV7-9
D gene: -
clone size: few
CDR3 protein: CASSFLDSYGYTF
CDR3 DNA: TGTGCCAGCAGCTTCTTAGACAGCTATGGCTACACCTTC

J gene: TRBJ2-1
V gene: TRBV6-5
D gene: -
clone size: many
CDR3 protein: CASSYSSSNEQFF
CDR3 DNA: TGTGCCAGCAGTTACTCTTCCAGCAATGAGCAGTTCTTC

J gene: TRBJ1-2
V gene: TRBV11-2
D gene: -
clone size: -
CDR3 protein: CASSFGRTANYGYTF
CDR3 DNA: TGTGCCAGCAGCTTCGGACGGACGGCTAACTATGGCTACACCTTC

J gene: TRBJ2-5
V gene: TRBV5-4
D gene: TRBD1
clone size: many
CDR3 protein: CASSRLGQGPDQETQYF
CDR3 DNA: TGTGCCAGCAGCCGATTGGGACAGGGGCCGGACCAAGAGACCCAGTACTTC

J gene: TRBJ1-5
V gene: TRBV20-1
D gene: -
clone size: many
CDR3 protein: CSARDLGGSNQPQHF
CDR3 DNA: TGCAGTGCTAGAGATCTAGGGGGGAGCAATCAGCCCCAGCATTTT

J gene: TRBJ2-7
V gene: TRBV6-1
D gene: -
clone size: few
CDR3 protein: CASSRGRRTGDYEQYF
CDR3 DNA: TGTGCCAGCTCCAGGGGGAGGAGGACGGGAGACTACGAGCAGTACTTC

J gene: TRBJ2-5
V gene: TRBV4-2
D gene: TRBD1
clone size: many
CDR3 protein: CASSSGQGAENQETQYF
CDR3 DNA: TGTGCCAGCAGCTCGGGACAGGGGGCCGAAAATCAAGAGACCCAGTACTTC

J gene: TRBJ1-5
V gene: TRBV20-1
D gene: -
clone size: many
CDR3 protein: CSAGEGGQPQHF
CDR3 DNA: TGCAGTGCTGGGGAGGGGGGGCAGCCCCAGCATTTT

J gene: TRBJ2-1
V gene: TRBV10-3
D gene: -
clone size: many
CDR3 protein: CAISESMYNEQFF
CDR3 DNA: TGTGCCATCAGTGAGTCGATGTACAATGAGCAGTTCTTC

J gene: TRBJ2-2
V gene: TRBV4-2
D gene: TRBD1
clone size: few
CDR3 protein: CASSHLGQGNTGELFF
CDR3 DNA: TGTGCCAGCAGCCACCTTGGACAGGGCAACACCGGGGAGCTGTTTTTT

J gene: TRBJ2-3
V gene: TRBV15
D gene: TRBD2
clone size: many
CDR3 protein: CATSRFLAGGPGDTQYF
CDR3 DNA: TGTGCCACCAGCAGGTTCCTAGCGGGAGGGCCGGGAGATACGCAGTATTTT

J gene: TRBJ1-5
V gene: TRBV2
D gene: -
clone size: many
CDR3 protein: CASSGPTQEGPQHF
CDR3 DNA: TGTGCCAGCAGTGGACCGACCCAGGAGGGGCCCCAGCATTTT

J gene: TRBJ2-7
V gene: TRBV28
D gene: TRBD1
clone size: many
CDR3 protein: CASSTPGTAHYEQYF
CDR3 DNA: TGTGCCAGCAGTACTCCCGGGACAGCCCACTACGAGCAGTACTTC

J gene: TRBJ2-7
V gene: TRBV5-1
D gene: -
clone size: many
CDR3 protein: CASSFGQGSREQYF
CDR3 DNA: TGCGCCAGCAGCTTTGGTCAGGGATCCCGCGAGCAGTACTTC

J gene: TRBJ1-2
V gene: TRBV2
D gene: -
clone size: many
CDR3 protein: CASSFDGRVDGYTF
CDR3 DNA: TGTGCCAGCTCCTTTGACGGGCGCGTCGATGGCTACACCTTC

J gene: TRBJ2-6
V gene: TRBV28
D gene: -
clone size: many
CDR3 protein: CASRDRSYSGANVLTF
CDR3 DNA: TGTGCCAGCAGGGACAGATCCTACTCTGGGGCCAACGTCCTGACTTTC

J gene: TRBJ2-1
V gene: TRBV28
D gene: -
clone size: many
CDR3 protein: CASSPSSRTTDEQFF
CDR3 DNA: TGTGCCAGCAGCCCTTCTAGCCGGACTACAGATGAGCAGTTCTTC

J gene: TRBJ1-1
V gene: TRBV6-5
D gene: -
clone size: many
CDR3 protein: CASSYPGGAFF
CDR3 DNA: TGTGCCAGCAGTTACCCCGGTGGGGCTTTCTTT

J gene: TRBJ2-7
V gene: TRBV9
D gene: -
clone size: many
CDR3 protein: CASSVTPLYEQYF
CDR3 DNA: TGTGCCAGCAGCGTAACCCCCCTGTACGAGCAGTACTTC

J gene: TRBJ2-7
V gene: TRBV18
D gene: -
clone size: few
CDR3 protein: CASSQGQPAYEQYF
CDR3 DNA: TGTGCCAGCTCACAGGGGCAGCCTGCCTACGAGCAGTACTTC

J gene: TRBJ1-2
V gene: TRBV21-1
D gene: -
clone size: many
CDR3 protein: CASRMRGGQGYGYTF
CDR3 DNA: TGTGCCAGCAGGATGAGAGGGGGGCAGGGCTATGGCTACACCTTC

J gene: TRBJ1-1
V gene: TRBV20-1
D gene: TRBD1
clone size: many
CDR3 protein: CSAKKQGRVMNTEAFF
CDR3 DNA: TGCAGTGCGAAAAAACAGGGGCGAGTCATGAACACTGAAGCTTTCTTT

J gene: TRBJ2-7
V gene: TRBV6-2/TRBV6-3
D gene: TRBD2
clone size: -
CDR3 protein: CASSLAGGPKEQYF
CDR3 DNA: TGTGCCAGCAGTTTAGCGGGAGGGCCGAAAGAGCAGTACTTC

J gene: TRBJ2-7
V gene: TRBV19
D gene: -
clone size: many
CDR3 protein: CASSPTGGTSGEQYF
CDR3 DNA: TGTGCCAGTAGTCCGACAGGAGGAACCTCGGGGGAGCAGTACTTC

J gene: TRBJ2-3
V gene: TRBV29-1
D gene: TRBD1
clone size: many
CDR3 protein: CSVVVRDRGFGDTQYF
CDR3 DNA: TGCAGCGTTGTAGTAAGGGACAGGGGGTTTGGAGATACGCAGTATTTT